What follows are 28 T cell receptor beta chains derived from one specimen sequenced in a study of T-cell memory formation after mild COVID-19. TCRdb recomputed calls from the 5' RACE reads with MiXCR, one row per CDR3 protein. The sample includes approximately 450,000 distinct CDR3 sequences, 15% to 20% of them seen just once. What was sequenced was PBMCs or a T cell subset sorted from them (not recorded which). The receptor source for this set is an adult woman who had mild COVID-19 (a few samples of this study predate the infection). Cell type and time point are not known.

V and J are TRBV24-1 and TRBJ1-5; D remains ambiguous. CDR3 size: 14 residues. Trimming took 3 bases from V and 5 from J, leaving 10 bases between them. CDR1 KGHDR and CDR2 SFDVKD come from the germline V gene. CDR3: CATSDPIDDQPQHF. The CDR3 DNA reads as TGTGCCACCAGTGATCCCATCGACGATCAGCCCCAGCATTTT.

This clonotype has just one count. V is TRBV6-1 and J is TRBJ1-5; 7 positions match TRBD1. The CDR3 is 15 residues long. CDR1 is MNHNS, CDR2 SASEGT, per germline. Germline trimming cut 9 bases from V and 3 bases from J; bases unmatched to any gene: 11. The CDR3: CASHRRQGYNQPQHF. CDR3 DNA: TGTGCCAGTCACCGGAGACAGGGCTACAATCAGCCCCAGCATTTT.

The chain carries TRBV4-1 and TRBJ2-7, with D perhaps matching TRBD1 (7 bases). Between the trimmed V and J ends, which lost 4 bases and 2 bases, there was a span of 27 bases. Per germline, CDR1 MGHRA and CDR2 YSYEKL. The CDR3 sequence is 19 residues long. CDR3 coding DNA: TGCGCCAGCAGCCCCGGTCGTCTGGCTTACAGGGGAGGACCCTACGAGCAGTACTTC. The encoded protein is CASSPGRLAYRGGPYEQYF.

The V and J genes are TRBV19 and TRBJ2-1; D not resolved. Germline V gene sequence: CDR1 LNHDA, CDR2 SQIVND (reference sequence). Trimming took off 3 bases at V and 11 bases at J, with 20 bases between the two ends. The CDR3 is 15 residues long. The CDR3 sequence: CASSINPPSSSQQFF. CDR3 DNA sequence: TGTGCCAGTAGTATCAATCCCCCCTCCTCATCACAGCAGTTCTTC.

This chain connects TRBV19 to TRBJ2-2; TRBD1 matches 7 bases. Germline V lookup: CDR1 LNHDA, CDR2 SQIVND (reference sequence). Losses at the gene ends were 4 bases for V and 5 bases for J; bases not matched to a gene: 7. The CDR3 consists of 15 residues. Written as DNA, the CDR3 is TGTGCCAGTAGTAGATCAGGGGGAAGGACCGGGGAGCTGTTTTTT. Translated, it gives CASSRSGGRTGELFF. Based on the CDR3 plus reference TRBV19 and TRBJ2-2, the full variable domain is DGGITQSPKYLFRKEGQNVTLSCEQNLNHDAMYWYRQDPGQGLRLIYYSQIVNDFQKGDIAEGYSVSREKKESFPLTVTSAQKNPTAFYLCASSRSGGRTGELFFGEGSRLTVL.

This chain uses TRBV7-2 with TRBJ1-6, with 8 nucleotides matching TRBD1. Germline lookup yields CDR1 SGHTA and CDR2 FQGNSA. The trim removed 9 bases at V and 13 bases at J, leaving 8 bases unmatched. The CDR3 length is 12 residues. CDR3 sequence: CASQDREVPLHF. CDR3 sequence (DNA): TGTGCCAGTCAGGACAGGGAAGTGCCCCTCCACTTT.

Notes on this clonotype: The junction departs from the called germline gene at one end, perhaps through a read error. V and J are TRBV11-3 and TRBJ2-2; D is unresolved. The CDR3 loop spans 11 amino acids. Germline V gene lookup returns CDR1 SGHNT and CDR2 YENEEA. This CDR3 reads CASSPAGELFF. CDR3 coding DNA: TGTGCCAGCAGCCCCGCCGGAGAGCTGTTTTTT.

The rearrangement joins TRBV3-1 to TRBJ1-2; D might be TRBD1 (5 bases). Germline-derived CDR1 and CDR2 are LGHDT and YNNKEL (reference sequence). This CDR3 comprises 13 residues. Deletions cut 3 bases from V and 13 bases from J, with 18 bases between. CDR3: CASSQGLSPRSTF. CDR3 coding DNA: TGTGCCAGCAGCCAGGGGCTCTCCCCTCGGTCCACCTTC.

This clonotype was recorded a few times. This chain links TRBV28 with TRBJ2-1; D unresolved. This CDR3 region has 15 residues. In germline, CDR1 is MDHEN, CDR2 SYDVKM. Trimming removed 0 bases at V and 4 bases at J, with 10 bases between. In DNA form, the CDR3 reads TGTGCCAGCAGTTTATGGACAAACCCTTACAATGAGCAGTTCTTC. Its protein is CASSLWTNPYNEQFF.

The V gene is TRBV15, the J gene TRBJ2-3; D unresolved. There are 14 residues in the CDR3. V was shortened by 9 bases and J by 2 bases, with 15 bases between the two germline ends. Germline V lookup: CDR1 LNHNV, CDR2 YYDKDF (reference sequence). The CDR3 DNA reads TGTGCCACAACGACGGGCCTTTCCACAGATACGCAGTATTTT. It specifies CATTTGLSTDTQYF.

In its sample, this clonotype was seen a few times. The chain links TRBV12-3 or TRBV12-4 to TRBJ2-7; 7 positions match TRBD1. With V trimmed by 3 bases and J by 7 bases, 12 bases remained unmatched. The CDR3 sequence is 15 residues long. The CDR3 loop reads CASSFSGQLWGEQYF. The DNA of the CDR3 is TGTGCCAGCAGTTTTTCGGGACAGCTATGGGGAGAGCAGTACTTC.

This clonotype was seen more than once but under ten times. V is TRBV10-3 and J is TRBJ2-7; 7 bases agree with TRBD2. This CDR3 is 15 amino acids long. V trimming: 6 bases; J trimming: 1 base; junction bases outside the gene matches: 9. Germline loops: CDR1 ENHRY, CDR2 SYGVKD. The CDR3 region is CAIREGLTQSYEQYF. The CDR3 DNA is TGTGCCATCAGAGAGGGACTAACCCAGTCCTACGAGCAGTACTTC.

The sample holds a few counts of this clonotype. This rearrangement joins TRBV9 to TRBJ2-2; 10 nucleotides align to TRBD1. V dropped 0 bases and J dropped 5; count of bases not matched to a gene: 1. The CDR3 is made up of 15 amino acids. Germline CDR1 SGDLS, CDR2 YYNGEE. CDR3 coding DNA: TGTGCCAGCAGCGTAGCGGGACAGGGGACCGGGGAGCTGTTTTTT. Translated: CASSVAGQGTGELFF.

A few counts support this clonotype. The chain is built from TRBV9 and TRBJ2-2; D not certain. This CDR3 is built from 17 residues. Per the germline V gene, CDR1 is SGDLS and CDR2 is YYNGEE. V was cut by 4 bases and J by 0 bases, with 16 bases left in between. The CDR3 sequence is CASSFTPGLSNTGELFF. In nucleotides, the CDR3 is TGTGCCAGCAGCTTTACTCCGGGTCTGTCGAACACCGGGGAGCTGTTTTTT.

This chain joins TRBV24-1 and TRBJ2-3; 7 nucleotides match TRBD1. V trimming: 4 bases; J trimming: 7 bases; junction bases outside the gene matches: 13. Germline V gene lookup returns CDR1 KGHDR and CDR2 SFDVKD. CDR3 length: 16 residues. CDR3 bases: TGTGCCACCAGTGAGGCTGTGGGACAGTTGTTTAATACGCAGTATTTT. Its protein is CATSEAVGQLFNTQYF.

This clonotype has a count of ten or more. The DNA for the CDR3 is TGTGCCACCGAGACTAGCGGGGAGCCCGGGGAGCTGTTTTTT. As protein: CATETSGEPGELFF. The V gene is TRBV24-1, the J gene TRBJ2-2; 11 bases are a match to TRBD2. Germline V gene data show CDR1 as KGHDR and CDR2 as SFDVKD. V lost 9 bases, J lost 6 bases, and 5 bases stayed unmatched. The length of the CDR3 is 14 residues.

The V call is TRBV12-3 or TRBV12-4, the J call TRBJ1-2, with D perhaps TRBD1 (5 bases). Trimming left V 6 bases short and J 4 bases short, with 12 bases between. This CDR3 has 13 amino acids. The DNA of the CDR3 is TGTGCCAGCAGCCCGGGACCGAGCTATGGCTACACCTTC. Translated, it gives CASSPGPSYGYTF.

This rearrangement joins TRBV12-3 or TRBV12-4 to TRBJ1-2, with TRBD1 as a possible D gene (5 bases). With 4 bases removed from V and 8 bases from J, the gap between germline ends came to 11 bases. This CDR3 is 12 amino acids long. The CDR3 nucleotides read TGTGCCAGCAGTTACCACCGGGGGGGCTACACCTTC. Protein: CASSYHRGGYTF.

This clonotype has a count of ten or more. This chain joins TRBV7-3 and TRBJ1-1; 7 bases line up with TRBD1. The germline gives CDR1 SGHTA, CDR2 FQGTGA. The ends lost 5 bases at V and 2 bases at J; junction bases unmatched: 5. CDR3 length: 14 residues. The CDR3 protein is CASSPGQANTEAFF. Here the CDR3 DNA reads TGTGCCAGCAGCCCCGGACAGGCTAACACTGAAGCTTTCTTT.

This clonotype turned up a few times. J is TRBJ2-2 and V is TRBV6-5; 10 positions agree with TRBD2. Germline V gene sequence: CDR1 MNHEY, CDR2 SVGAGI. V shed 0 bases and J 4 bases; nucleotides not matched to a gene: 5. CDR3 length: 17 residues. The CDR3 here is CASSYSRTSGITGELFF. The CDR3 DNA reads TGTGCCAGCAGTTACTCCCGGACTAGCGGCATCACCGGGGAGCTGTTTTTT.

In this sample, this clonotype turned up a few times. The V and J genes are TRBV18 and TRBJ2-7, with D possibly called TRBD1 or TRBD2 (5 bases each). Germline lookup yields CDR1 KGHSH and CDR2 LQKENI. Deletions cut 2 bases from V and 0 bases from J, with 17 bases between. The CDR3 consists of 17 residues. CDR3 in DNA: TGTGCCAGCTCACCAGAACGGTCGGGGCGGCCCTCCTACGAGCAGTACTTC. This translates into CASSPERSGRPSYEQYF.

This clonotype came up a few times. The V and J genes are TRBV12-3 or TRBV12-4 and TRBJ2-5, with TRBD2 matching over 12 bases. The J segment lost 7 bases and the V segment lost 4 bases, leaving 4 bases of the junction unmatched. This CDR3 is 14 amino acids long. This CDR3 reads CASSSELAGGTQYF. The DNA of the CDR3 is TGTGCCAGCAGTTCAGAACTAGCGGGGGGGACCCAGTACTTC.

This clonotype has a handful of counts. The rearrangement uses TRBV7-6 and TRBJ1-5; 7 bases are shared with TRBD1. Germline V gene lookup returns CDR1 SGHVS and CDR2 FNYEAQ. The CDR3 extends over 14 amino acids. The V and J ends lost 5 bases and 6 bases, in that order; junction bases with no gene match: 7. The chain's CDR3 is CASSQGGGTQPQHF. CDR3 in DNA: TGTGCCAGCAGCCAGGGGGGAGGGACTCAGCCCCAGCATTTT. The whole variable domain, remainder taken from reference TRBV7-6 and TRBJ1-5, is GAGVSQSPRYKVTKRGQDVALRCDPISGHVSLYWYRQALGQGPEFLTYFNYEAQQDKSGLPNDRFSAERPEGSISTLTIQRTEQRDSAMYRCASSQGGGTQPQHFGDGTRLSIL.

This clonotype was observed a handful of times. The V and J genes are TRBV6-2 or TRBV6-3 and TRBJ1-5, with unresolved D. Trimming removed 4 bases at V and 0 bases at J, with 4 bases between. The CDR3 is made up of 13 amino acids. Germline CDR1 is MNHEY and CDR2 is SVGEGT. The CDR3 DNA reads as TGTGCCAGCAGTTGGCATAGCAATCAGCCCCAGCATTTT. This sequence encodes CASSWHSNQPQHF.

This clonotype was counted a few times. The chain carries TRBV15 and TRBJ2-1; 9 positions agree with TRBD1. CDR3 size: 15 residues. Germline CDR1 LNHNV, CDR2 YYDKDF (reference sequence). V trimming: 5 bases; J trimming: 5 bases; junction bases outside the gene matches: 7. Here the CDR3 DNA reads TGTGCCACCAGCCCGGCCGGGACAGGGAACAATGAGCAGTTCTTC. Translation: CATSPAGTGNNEQFF.

This clonotype was counted only a few times. The rearrangement uses TRBV2 and TRBJ1-6; 8 bases are a match to TRBD1. Trimming removed 6 bases from V and 7 bases from J; junction bases left unmatched: 5. Germline CDR1 is SNHLY and CDR2 is FYNNEI. CDR3 length: 14 amino acids. The chain's CDR3 is CASRLGQGNSPLHF. CDR3 bases: TGTGCCAGCAGACTCGGACAGGGCAATTCACCCCTCCACTTT.

The gene calls are TRBV30 and TRBJ1-5, with TRBD1 matching 7 bases. This CDR3 comprises 14 residues. CDR1 and CDR2 (germline): GTSNPN, SVGIG (reference sequence). The V segment lost 4 bases and the J segment 4 bases; nucleotides outside the gene matches: 7. CDR3 nucleotide sequence: TGTGCCTGGACGTCGGGACAGTTTAATCAGCCCCAGCATTTT. It specifies CAWTSGQFNQPQHF.

Only one count was recorded for this clonotype. V and J are TRBV5-4 and TRBJ1-5; D possibly corresponds to TRBD1 (5 bases). The CDR3 consists of 16 residues. The V gene's germline CDR1 is SGHNT and CDR2 YYREEE (reference sequence). V dropped 4 bases and J dropped 3 bases, with 17 bases sitting between them. In DNA, the CDR3 is TGTGCCAGCAGCCCAACCCCAGGAGGGACCAATCAGCCCCAGCATTTT. This gives the protein CASSPTPGGTNQPQHF.